This is a list of T cell receptor beta chains from one sample in a study of blood T cells in healthy people across ages. TCRdb ran MiXCR on the 5' RACE reads and lists one entry per CDR3 protein. The sample lists 650,000 or so distinct CDR3 sequences, roughly half occurring once. The sequenced material came from blood. These receptor sequences come from a woman over 75 in good health. Each CDR3 is given with its conserved first and last residue. D genes are given only for firm matches. Rows may omit the clone size; those that give it use once, few, many or a size class.

cdr3_aa	cdr3_nt	clone_size	j_call	v_call	d_call
CAITPSGANVLTF	TGTGCCATCACCCCCTCTGGGGCCAACGTCCTGACTTTC	NA	TRBJ2-6	TRBV10-3	NA
CASSVGASGLADTQYF	TGTGCCAGCAGCGTAGGGGCTAGCGGGTTGGCAGATACGCAGTATTTT	many	TRBJ2-3	TRBV9	TRBD2
CASSYYLRDPALGGYTF	TGTGCCAGCAGTTACTACCTACGGGATCCGGCTCTCGGCGGCTACACCTTC	NA	TRBJ1-2	TRBV6-5	NA
CASSPHDSSYEQYF	TGTGCCAGCAGTCCGCACGATAGTTCCTACGAGCAGTACTTC	NA	TRBJ2-7	TRBV28	NA
CASRGTDATNEKLFF	TGTGCCAGCAGGGGGACAGATGCTACTAATGAAAAACTGTTTTTT	NA	TRBJ1-4	TRBV28	TRBD1
CASSLGGGVVREQFF	TGTGCCAGCAGTCTCGGCGGGGGGGTAGTTCGCGAGCAGTTCTTC	NA	TRBJ2-1	TRBV12-3/TRBV12-4	TRBD2
CASSGLDDNEQFF	TGTGCCAGCAGCGGACTAGACGACAATGAGCAGTTCTTC	many	TRBJ2-1	TRBV7-9	TRBD2
CASGRDLNSYNEQFF	TGTGCCAGCGGGCGGGACCTCAACTCCTACAATGAGCAGTTCTTC	few	TRBJ2-1	TRBV6-2/TRBV6-3	NA
CASSLVTLNTDTQYF	TGTGCCAGCAGTCTCGTTACACTAAACACAGATACGCAGTATTTT	NA	TRBJ2-3	TRBV12-3/TRBV12-4	NA
CASKVEGFYGYTF	TGTGCCAGCAAAGTTGAGGGATTCTATGGCTACACCTTC	NA	TRBJ1-2	TRBV6-1	NA
CASSSQREAYNEQFF	TGTGCCAGCAGCTCCCAGCGGGAGGCGTACAATGAGCAGTTCTTC	many	TRBJ2-1	TRBV6-5	TRBD2
CASSQGSRATRLRNIQYF	TGTGCCAGCAGCCAGGGATCCAGGGCAACACGCCTCCGGAACATTCAGTACTTC	few	TRBJ2-4	TRBV3-1	NA
CASREIWDNSYEQYF	TGTGCCAGCAGAGAGATATGGGACAACTCCTACGAGCAGTACTTC	NA	TRBJ2-7	TRBV6-5	NA
CSGRDRESGYTF	TGCAGCGGCCGGGACAGGGAGTCAGGCTACACCTTC	many	TRBJ1-2	TRBV29-1	TRBD1
CASSESAGRTDTQYF	TGTGCCAGCAGTGAAAGCGCAGGGCGCACAGATACGCAGTATTTT	many	TRBJ2-3	TRBV12-3/TRBV12-4	NA
CATSDASAGQYF	TGTGCCACCAGTGATGCGTCCGCGGGGCAGTACTTC	few	TRBJ2-7	TRBV24-1	NA
CASSPGTTFYNEQFF	TGTGCCAGCAGCCCCGGGACTACTTTCTACAATGAGCAGTTCTTC	many	TRBJ2-1	TRBV27	TRBD2
CSAPLRVGSGYTF	TGCAGTGCCCCTTTGCGGGTTGGAAGTGGCTACACCTTC	NA	TRBJ1-2	TRBV20-1	NA
CSVASGGNEQFF	TGCAGCGTTGCTAGCGGCGGGAATGAGCAGTTCTTC	once	TRBJ2-1	TRBV29-1	TRBD2
CASSEALAGFSYEQYF	TGTGCCAGCAGTGAAGCGTTAGCGGGTTTCTCCTACGAGCAGTACTTC	NA	TRBJ2-7	TRBV2	TRBD2
CASSLWGDRTQETQYF	TGTGCCAGCAGCTTATGGGGGGATAGAACCCAAGAGACCCAGTACTTC	many	TRBJ2-5	TRBV7-9	NA
CASSRPEGLAGTDTQYF	TGTGCCAGCAGCCGACCGGAGGGACTAGCGGGGACAGATACGCAGTATTTT	NA	TRBJ2-3	TRBV3-1	TRBD2
CASSPRAGRNSGGYTF	TGTGCCAGCAGCCCCCGAGCGGGACGGAATTCGGGCGGCTACACCTTC	NA	TRBJ1-2	TRBV3-1	NA
CASSRGSQPQHF	TGTGCCAGCAGTCGGGGCAGTCAGCCCCAGCATTTT	few	TRBJ1-5	TRBV28	NA
CATEGSIHNEQFF	TGTGCCACCGAGGGCAGTATCCACAATGAGCAGTTCTTC	many	TRBJ2-1	TRBV25-1	NA
CASSIRRDRAWETQYF	TGTGCCAGCAGCATACGTCGGGACAGGGCCTGGGAGACCCAGTACTTC	few	TRBJ2-5	TRBV7-2	TRBD1
CASSYGARGVSGYEQYF	TGTGCCAGCAGTTACGGGGCCCGGGGGGTTTCGGGATACGAGCAGTACTTC	NA	TRBJ2-7	TRBV6-6	TRBD2
CASSLGAGQLNEQYF	TGCGCCAGCAGCTTGGGGGCGGGACAGCTCAATGAGCAGTACTTC	NA	TRBJ2-7	TRBV5-1	NA
CASRLVPYEQYF	TGTGCCAGCAGACTAGTGCCATACGAGCAGTACTTC	many	TRBJ2-7	TRBV27	NA
CASSLGAGGGGELFF	TGTGCCAGCAGCTTAGGAGCGGGAGGGGGCGGGGAGCTGTTTTTT	NA	TRBJ2-2	TRBV7-2	TRBD2
CASNWGRETQYF	TGTGCCAGCAATTGGGGCCGGGAGACCCAGTACTTC	NA	TRBJ2-5	TRBV3-1	NA
CSVGFAGASPYGYTF	TGCAGCGTTGGGTTTGCAGGGGCAAGTCCCTATGGCTACACCTTC	many	TRBJ1-2	TRBV29-1	NA
CASSSVQSFGPQHF	TGTGCCAGCAGCTCCGTCCAGAGCTTCGGGCCCCAGCATTTT	many	TRBJ1-5	TRBV3-1	NA
CASSLDGGGATDAQYF	TGTGCCAGCAGCTTAGACGGCGGGGGGGCAACAGATGCGCAGTATTTT	NA	TRBJ2-3	TRBV7-9	TRBD2
CATSRGGSKAEVGYTF	TGTGCCACCAGCAGAGGAGGCAGCAAGGCGGAGGTTGGCTACACCTTC	NA	TRBJ1-2	TRBV15	NA
CSARAGAGDIQYF	TGCAGTGCTAGAGCAGGGGCAGGGGACATTCAGTACTTC	NA	TRBJ2-4	TRBV20-1	NA
CASSLTGWSGANVLTF	TGCGCCAGCAGCTTGACAGGGTGGTCTGGGGCCAACGTCCTGACTTTC	many	TRBJ2-6	TRBV5-1	NA
CASSIAGLRTDTQYF	TGTGCCAGCAGCATAGCGGGCCTACGCACAGATACGCAGTATTTT	NA	TRBJ2-3	TRBV7-2	TRBD2
CATSDFPDTSYDTQYF	TGTGCCACCAGTGATTTCCCCGATACTAGTTACGATACGCAGTATTTT	NA	TRBJ2-3	TRBV24-1	NA
CATSEGGTSGSQTQYF	TGTGCCACCAGTGAGGGCGGGACTAGCGGGAGTCAGACCCAGTACTTC	NA	TRBJ2-5	TRBV24-1	TRBD2
CASSLPGTRTDTQYF	TGTGCCAGCAGCCTGCCCGGGACACGCACAGATACGCAGTATTTT	NA	TRBJ2-3	TRBV4-2	NA
CASSEPSGYNEQFF	TGTGCCAGCAGTGAGCCTAGCGGTTACAATGAGCAGTTCTTC	many	TRBJ2-1	TRBV25-1	TRBD2
CASSLFAGLAYGYTF	TGTGCCAGCAGCTTATTTGCAGGACTAGCATATGGCTACACCTTC	once	TRBJ1-2	TRBV7-2	NA
CASFPGTGGLEKLFF	TGTGCCAGCTTTCCTGGGACAGGGGGCCTGGAAAAACTGTTTTTT	many	TRBJ1-4	TRBV6-5	TRBD1
CASRKKGNEQFF	TGTGCCAGCAGGAAGAAGGGGAATGAGCAGTTCTTC	few	TRBJ2-1	TRBV6-5	NA
CASSLGGQAFSGNTIYF	TGCGCCAGCAGCTTGGGGGGACAGGCTTTCTCTGGAAACACCATATATTTT	NA	TRBJ1-3	TRBV5-1	TRBD1